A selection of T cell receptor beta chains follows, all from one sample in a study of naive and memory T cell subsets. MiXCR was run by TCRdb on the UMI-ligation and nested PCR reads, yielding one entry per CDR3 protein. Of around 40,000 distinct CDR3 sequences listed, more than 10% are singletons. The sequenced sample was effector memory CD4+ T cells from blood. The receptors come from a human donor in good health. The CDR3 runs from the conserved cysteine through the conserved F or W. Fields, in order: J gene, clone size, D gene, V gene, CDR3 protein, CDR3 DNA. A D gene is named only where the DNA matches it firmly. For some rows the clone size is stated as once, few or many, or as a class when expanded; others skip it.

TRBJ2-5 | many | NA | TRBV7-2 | CASSMLRVGGETQYF | TGTGCCAGCAGCATGCTTCGGGTGGGGGGAGAGACCCAGTACTTC
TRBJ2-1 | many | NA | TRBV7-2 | CASSFARGSYNEQFF | TGTGCCAGCAGCTTTGCTAGGGGCTCCTACAATGAGCAGTTCTTC
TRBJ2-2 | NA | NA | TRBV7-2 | CASSLITRNTGELFF | TGTGCCAGCAGCTTAATAACCCGGAACACCGGGGAGCTGTTTTTT
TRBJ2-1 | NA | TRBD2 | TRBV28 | CASSPTLAGGSIEQFF | TGTGCCAGCAGTCCCACCCTAGCGGGAGGTAGTATTGAGCAGTTCTTC
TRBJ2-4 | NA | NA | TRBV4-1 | CASSQGATPGKLPRAKNIQYF | TGCGCCAGCAGCCAAGGGGCGACCCCCGGGAAGTTACCCCGGGCCAAAAACATTCAGTACTTC
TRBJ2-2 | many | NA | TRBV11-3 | CASSLRRSTGELFF | TGTGCCAGCAGCTTACGCCGAAGCACCGGGGAGCTGTTTTTT
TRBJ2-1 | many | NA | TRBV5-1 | CASSLGGSTYNEQFF | TGCGCCAGCAGCTTGGGAGGCAGTACCTACAATGAGCAGTTCTTC
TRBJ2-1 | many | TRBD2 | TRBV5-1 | CASSFRESIGRSYNEQFF | TGCGCCAGCAGCTTCCGGGAATCGATCGGGAGGTCCTACAATGAGCAGTTCTTC
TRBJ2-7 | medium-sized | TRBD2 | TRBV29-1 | CSARGSGDYEQYF | TGCAGCGCCCGGGGTAGCGGGGACTACGAGCAGTACTTC
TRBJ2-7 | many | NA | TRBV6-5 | CASSLTGYEQYF | TGTGCCAGCAGTCTTACAGGGTACGAGCAGTACTTC
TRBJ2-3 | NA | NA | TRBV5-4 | CASRPTTSTDTQYF | TGTGCCAGCCGCCCCACCACTAGCACAGATACGCAGTATTTT
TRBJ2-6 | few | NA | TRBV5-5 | CASSWIQQGTGANVLTF | TGTGCCAGCAGCTGGATCCAACAGGGAACTGGGGCCAACGTCCTGACTTTC
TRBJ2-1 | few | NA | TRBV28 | CASSLDPTRGEQFF | TGTGCCAGCAGTTTAGACCCGACCCGGGGGGAGCAGTTCTTC
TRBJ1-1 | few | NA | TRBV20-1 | CSAPLYRAHEAFF | TGCAGTGCTCCCCTATACAGGGCCCATGAAGCTTTCTTT
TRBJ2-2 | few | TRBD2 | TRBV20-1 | CSASSSGGLTGELFF | TGCAGTGCTAGCTCTAGCGGAGGACTTACCGGGGAGCTGTTTTTT
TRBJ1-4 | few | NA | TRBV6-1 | CASSEGGTNEKLFF | TGTGCCAGCAGTGAGGGGGGGACAAATGAAAAACTGTTTTTT
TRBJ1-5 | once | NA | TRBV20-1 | CSARARFGTQHF | TGCAGTGCTAGGGCCCGATTTGGGACCCAGCATTTT
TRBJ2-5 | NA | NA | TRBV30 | CAWTSRETQYF | TGTGCCTGGACTAGCCGCGAGACCCAGTACTTC
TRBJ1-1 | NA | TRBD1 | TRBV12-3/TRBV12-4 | CASSRDRGLLRSEAFF | TGTGCCAGCAGTCGCGACAGGGGATTACTGCGGTCTGAAGCTTTCTTT
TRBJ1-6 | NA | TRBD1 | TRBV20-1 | CSAKGQGDSPLHF | TGCAGTGCTAAGGGACAGGGCGATTCACCCCTCCACTTT
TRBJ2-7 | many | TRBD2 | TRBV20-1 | CSARDLTDPGLGNYEQYF | TGCAGTGCTAGAGATCTTACAGACCCGGGACTAGGGAACTACGAGCAGTACTTC
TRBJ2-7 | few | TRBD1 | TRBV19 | CASRRGGRGSLYEQYF | TGTGCCAGTAGGAGAGGGGGCAGGGGCTCACTCTACGAGCAGTACTTC
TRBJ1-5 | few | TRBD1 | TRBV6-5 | CASRPGQGGNQPQHF | TGTGCCAGCAGACCGGGACAGGGAGGCAATCAGCCCCAGCATTTT
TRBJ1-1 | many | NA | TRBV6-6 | CASIRQVNTEAFF | TGTGCCAGCATCCGACAGGTGAACACTGAAGCTTTCTTT
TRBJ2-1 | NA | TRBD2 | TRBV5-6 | CASSGGLADNEQFF | TGTGCCAGCAGCGGGGGACTAGCGGACAATGAGCAGTTCTTC
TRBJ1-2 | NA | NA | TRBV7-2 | CASSEGGQLYGYTF | TGTGCCAGCAGCGAAGGCGGGCAGCTCTATGGCTACACCTTC